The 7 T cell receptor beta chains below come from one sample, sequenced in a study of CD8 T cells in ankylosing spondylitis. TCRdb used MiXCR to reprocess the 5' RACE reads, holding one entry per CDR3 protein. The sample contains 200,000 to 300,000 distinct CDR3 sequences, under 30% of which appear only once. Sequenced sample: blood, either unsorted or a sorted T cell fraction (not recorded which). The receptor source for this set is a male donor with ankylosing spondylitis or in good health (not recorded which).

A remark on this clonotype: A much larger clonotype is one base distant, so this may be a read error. The CDR3 sequence is CASSLSSRGAYNEQFF. The DNA for the CDR3 is TGTGCCAGCAGTTTATCTAGCCGGGGGGCCTACAATGAGCAGTTCTTC. The gene calls are TRBV12-3 or TRBV12-4 and TRBJ2-1; 7 bases align to TRBD2. This CDR3 comprises 16 residues. J was trimmed by 2 bases and V by 2 bases; bases with no gene match: 6.

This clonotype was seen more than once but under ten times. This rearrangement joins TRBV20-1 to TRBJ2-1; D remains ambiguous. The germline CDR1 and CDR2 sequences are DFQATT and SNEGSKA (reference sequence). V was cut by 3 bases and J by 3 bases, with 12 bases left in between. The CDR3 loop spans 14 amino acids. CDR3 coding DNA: TGCAGTGCTAGGTGGGGTTCAGTCTACAATGAGCAGTTCTTC. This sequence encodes CSARWGSVYNEQFF.

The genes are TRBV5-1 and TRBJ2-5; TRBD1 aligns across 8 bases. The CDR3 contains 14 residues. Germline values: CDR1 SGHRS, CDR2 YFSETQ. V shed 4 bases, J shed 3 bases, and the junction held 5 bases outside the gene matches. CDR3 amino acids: CASSTGQAKETQYF. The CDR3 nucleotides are TGCGCCAGCAGCACGGGACAGGCGAAAGAGACCCAGTACTTC. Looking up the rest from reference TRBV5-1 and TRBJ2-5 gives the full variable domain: KAGVTQTPRYLIKTRGQQVTLSCSPISGHRSVSWYQQTPGQGLQFLFEYFSETQRNKGNFPGRFSGRQFSNSRSEMNVSTLELGDSALYLCASSTGQAKETQYFGPGTRLLVL.

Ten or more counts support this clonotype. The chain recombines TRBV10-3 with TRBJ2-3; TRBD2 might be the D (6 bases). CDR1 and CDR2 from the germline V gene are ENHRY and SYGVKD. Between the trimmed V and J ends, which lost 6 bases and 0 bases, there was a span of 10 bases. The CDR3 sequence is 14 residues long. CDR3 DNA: TGTGCCATCAGGGGGGGATACAGCACAGATACGCAGTATTTT. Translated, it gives CAIRGGYSTDTQYF.

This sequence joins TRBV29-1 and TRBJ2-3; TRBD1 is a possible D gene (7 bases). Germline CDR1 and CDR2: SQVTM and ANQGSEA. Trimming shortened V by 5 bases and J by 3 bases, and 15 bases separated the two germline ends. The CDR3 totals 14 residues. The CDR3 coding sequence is TGCAGCGTTACTCCAGGGGGGCCAACAGATACGCAGTATTTT. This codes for CSVTPGGPTDTQYF.

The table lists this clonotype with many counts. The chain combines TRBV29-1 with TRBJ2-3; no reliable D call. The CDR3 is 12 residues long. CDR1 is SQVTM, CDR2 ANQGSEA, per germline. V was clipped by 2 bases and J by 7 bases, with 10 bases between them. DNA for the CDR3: TGCAGCGTTGAAAGATACGGCAATACGCAGTATTTT. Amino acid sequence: CSVERYGNTQYF.

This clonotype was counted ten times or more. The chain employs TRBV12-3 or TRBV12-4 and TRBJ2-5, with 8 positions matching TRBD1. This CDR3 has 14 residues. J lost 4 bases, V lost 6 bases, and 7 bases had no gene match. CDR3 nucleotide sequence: TGTGCCAGCAGCCAGGACAGGGTGGGAGAGACCCAGTACTTC. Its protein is CASSQDRVGETQYF.